This T cell receptor beta chain was recovered during a study of T cells in Graves' hyperthyroidism and ophthalmopathy. TCR beta CDR3 regions were amplified from RNA. The primer set for the first-round RT-PCR of the TCR CDR3 was HTBI. TCRdb re-analysed the multiplex PCR reads in MiXCR, keeping a single row per CDR3 protein. The sample has around 350,000 distinct CDR3 sequences, about a sixth seen once. In patients aged 18 to 65, hyperthyroidism was newly diagnosed, with duration under 2 months. When hyperthyroidism was first diagnosed, the blood sample was taken, preceding any ophthalmopathy symptoms. At least ten counts were recorded for this clonotype. Germline V gene sequence: CDR1 DFQATT, CDR2 SNEGSKA (reference sequence). Deletions cut 3 bases from V and 8 bases from J, with 16 bases between. CDR3 size: 13 residues.

The TCR comes from a woman between 25 and 40 years old with Graves' hyperthyroidism that later progressed to Graves' ophthalmopathy. The V gene is TRBV20-1, the J gene TRBJ1-1, with D perhaps TRBD1 (6 bases). The sequenced material came from blood. The CDR3 loop is CSASTDSPSEAFF. The CDR3 DNA reads as TGCAGTGCTAGCACGGACAGTCCCTCCGAAGCTTTCTTT.